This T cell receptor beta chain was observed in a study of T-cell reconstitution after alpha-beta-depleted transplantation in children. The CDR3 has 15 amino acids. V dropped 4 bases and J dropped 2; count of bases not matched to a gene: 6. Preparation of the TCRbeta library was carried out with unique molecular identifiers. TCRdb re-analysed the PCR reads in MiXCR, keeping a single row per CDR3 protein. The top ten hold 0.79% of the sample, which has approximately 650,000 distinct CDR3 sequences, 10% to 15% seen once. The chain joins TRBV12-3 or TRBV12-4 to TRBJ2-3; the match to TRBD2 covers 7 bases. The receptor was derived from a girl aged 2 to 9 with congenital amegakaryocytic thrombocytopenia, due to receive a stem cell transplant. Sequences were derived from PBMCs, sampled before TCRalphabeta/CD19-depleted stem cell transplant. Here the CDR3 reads CASSSLAANTDTQYF. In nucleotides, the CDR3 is TGTGCCAGCAGTTCCCTAGCGGCCAACACAGATACGCAGTATTTT.